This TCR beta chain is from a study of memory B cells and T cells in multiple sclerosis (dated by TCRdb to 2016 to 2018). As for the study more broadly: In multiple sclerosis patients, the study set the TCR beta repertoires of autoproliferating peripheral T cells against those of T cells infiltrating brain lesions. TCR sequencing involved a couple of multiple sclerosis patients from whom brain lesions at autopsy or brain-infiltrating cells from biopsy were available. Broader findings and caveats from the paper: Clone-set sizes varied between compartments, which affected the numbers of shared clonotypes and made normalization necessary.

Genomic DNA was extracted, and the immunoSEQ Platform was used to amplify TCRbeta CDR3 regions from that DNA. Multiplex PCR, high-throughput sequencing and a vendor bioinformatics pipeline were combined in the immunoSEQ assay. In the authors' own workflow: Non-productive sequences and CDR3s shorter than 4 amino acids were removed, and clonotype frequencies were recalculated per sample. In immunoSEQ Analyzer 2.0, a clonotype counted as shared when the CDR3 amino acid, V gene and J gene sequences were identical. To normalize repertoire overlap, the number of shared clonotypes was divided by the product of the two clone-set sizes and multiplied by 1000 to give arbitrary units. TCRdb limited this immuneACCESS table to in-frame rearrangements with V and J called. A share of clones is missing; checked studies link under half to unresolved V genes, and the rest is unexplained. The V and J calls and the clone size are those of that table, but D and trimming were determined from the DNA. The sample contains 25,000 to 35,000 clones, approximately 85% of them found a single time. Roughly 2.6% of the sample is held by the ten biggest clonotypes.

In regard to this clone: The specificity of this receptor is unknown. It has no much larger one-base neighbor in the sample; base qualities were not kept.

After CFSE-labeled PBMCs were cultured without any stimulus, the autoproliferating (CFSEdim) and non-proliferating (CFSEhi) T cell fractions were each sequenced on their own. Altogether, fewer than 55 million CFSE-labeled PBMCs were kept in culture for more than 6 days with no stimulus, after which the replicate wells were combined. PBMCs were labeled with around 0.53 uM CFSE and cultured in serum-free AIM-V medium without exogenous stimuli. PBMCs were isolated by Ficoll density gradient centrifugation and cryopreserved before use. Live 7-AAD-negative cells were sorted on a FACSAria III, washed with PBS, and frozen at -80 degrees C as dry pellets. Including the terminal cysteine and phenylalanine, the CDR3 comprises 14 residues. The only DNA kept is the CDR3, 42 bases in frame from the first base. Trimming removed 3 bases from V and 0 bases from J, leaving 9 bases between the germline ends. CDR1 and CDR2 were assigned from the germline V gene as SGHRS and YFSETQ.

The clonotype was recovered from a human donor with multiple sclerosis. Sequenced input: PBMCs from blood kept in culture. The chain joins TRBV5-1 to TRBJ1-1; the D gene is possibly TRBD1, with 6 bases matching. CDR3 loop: CASSSQGLNTEAFF. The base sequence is TGCGCCAGCAGCTCTCAGGGGTTGAACACTGAAGCTTTCTTT.